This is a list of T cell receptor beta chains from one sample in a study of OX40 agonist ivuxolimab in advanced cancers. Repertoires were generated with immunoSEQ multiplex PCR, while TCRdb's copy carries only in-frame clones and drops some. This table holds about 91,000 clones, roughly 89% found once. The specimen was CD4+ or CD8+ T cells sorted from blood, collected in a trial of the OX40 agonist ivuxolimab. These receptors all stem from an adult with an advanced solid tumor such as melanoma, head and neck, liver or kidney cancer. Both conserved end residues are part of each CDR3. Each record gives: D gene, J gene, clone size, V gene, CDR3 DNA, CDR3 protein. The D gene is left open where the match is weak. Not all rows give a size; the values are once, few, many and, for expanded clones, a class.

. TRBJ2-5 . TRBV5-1 TGCGCCAGCAGCGTTCTGAGACAAGAGACCCAGTACTTC CASSVLRQETQYF
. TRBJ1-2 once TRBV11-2 TGTGCCAGTCGCCTCGTTAGGGGCAGGAACTATGGCTACACCTTC CASRLVRGRNYGYTF
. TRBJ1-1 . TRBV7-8 TGTGCCAGCAGCTCTCAAGTTGAAGCTTTCTTT CASSSQVEAFF
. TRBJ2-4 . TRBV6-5 TGTGCCAGCAGTTCCTCGGGGTGGGCCAAAAACATTCAGTACTTC CASSSSGWAKNIQYF
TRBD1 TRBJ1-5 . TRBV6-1 TGTGCCAGCAATGACAGGGGGCGGCAGCCCCAGCATTTT CASNDRGRQPQHF
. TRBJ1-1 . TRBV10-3 TGTGCCATCAGTGAGCGGGGAGGGTCGCACACTGAAGCTTTCTTT CAISERGGSHTEAFF
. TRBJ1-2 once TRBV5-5 TGTGCCAGCACCCCTGGGCCTCCTAGCTATGGCTACACCTTC CASTPGPPSYGYTF
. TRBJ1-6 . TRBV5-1 TGCGCCAGCAGCTTGGTTCCAGGGACCAATTCACCCCTCCACTTT CASSLVPGTNSPLHF
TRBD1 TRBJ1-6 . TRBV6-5 TGTGCCAGCACACCGGGACAGATAAGGTTAGACCTCCACTTT CASTPGQIRLDLHF
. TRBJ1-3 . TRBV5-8 TGTGCCAGCAGTGTTATATTAACGGGAAACACCATATATTTT CASSVILTGNTIYF
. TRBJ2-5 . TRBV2 TGTGCCAGCTTTTTAGCCCAAGAGACCCAGTACTTC CASFLAQETQYF
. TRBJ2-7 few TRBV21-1 TGTGCCAGCAGGAGGGACGGCCCCTACGAGCAGTACTTC CASRRDGPYEQYF
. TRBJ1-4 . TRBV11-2 TGTGCCAGCAGTGGAGGACGTAATGAAAAACTGTTTTTT CASSGGRNEKLFF
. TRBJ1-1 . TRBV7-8 TGTGCCAGCAGCCAAGGGGTTATGACGGACACTGAAGCTTTCTTT CASSQGVMTDTEAFF
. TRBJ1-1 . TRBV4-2 TGTGCCAGCAGCTCTTTTGGACCGAGGAACACTGAAGCTTTCTTT CASSSFGPRNTEAFF
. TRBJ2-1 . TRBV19 TGTGCCAGTAGGTCGATACCCTACAATGAGCAGTTCTTC CASRSIPYNEQFF
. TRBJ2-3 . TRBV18 TGTGCCAGCTCACCAGGGGTCACAGATACGCAGTATTTT CASSPGVTDTQYF
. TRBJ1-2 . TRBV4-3 TGCGCCAGCAGCCAAGATCAAAGAGGGGACTATGGCTACACCTTC CASSQDQRGDYGYTF
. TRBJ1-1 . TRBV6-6 TGTGCCAGCAGTTCCCAGGGGCTATTGACTGAAGCTTTCTTT CASSSQGLLTEAFF
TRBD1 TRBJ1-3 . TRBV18 TGTGCCAGCCTAAGGACAGGGAACTCTGGAAACACCATATATTTT CASLRTGNSGNTIYF
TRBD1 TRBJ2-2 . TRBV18 TGTGCCAGCTCACCGGCCCCGGGACAGCACACCGGGGAGCTGTTTTTT CASSPAPGQHTGELFF
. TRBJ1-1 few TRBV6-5 TGTGCCAGCAGTTACTACGGAAGGTGGTTCTTT CASSYYGRWFF
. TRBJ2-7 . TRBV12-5 TGTGCTAGTGGTTTGGGACAGACTTACGAGCAGTACTTC CASGLGQTYEQYF
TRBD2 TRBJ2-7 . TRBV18 TGTGCCAGCTCAGGCCCGGAACTAGCGGGGGGGGACTACGAGCAGTACTTC CASSGPELAGGDYEQYF
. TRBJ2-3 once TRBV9 TGTGCCAGCAGCGTAGTGAAGGCTGGCTCCTGGGTCACAGATACGCAGTATTTT CASSVVKAGSWVTDTQYF